The T cell receptor beta chain under discussion was sequenced for a study of OX40 agonist ivuxolimab in advanced cancers. The data were produced by immunoSEQ multiplex PCR, yet TCRdb's version contains in-frame clones alone and is incomplete. The top ten hold nearly 40% of the sample, which has some 10,000 clones, less than 85% seen once. Autoimmune disease history or systemic immunosuppression disqualified patients. Blood got drawn at baseline, again on cycle 4 day 1, and then on cycle 7 day 1. CDR3 size: 16 residues. V was clipped by 0 bases and J by 1 base; unmatched bases: 4. From germline, CDR1 is SGHAT and CDR2 FQNNGV.

The chain combines TRBV11-2 with TRBJ1-1; 8 bases match TRBD1. The sequence was collected from an adult with an advanced solid tumor such as melanoma, head and neck, liver or kidney cancer. Sequencing used CD4+ or CD8+ T cells sorted from blood, obtained in a trial of the OX40 agonist ivuxolimab. CDR3 coding DNA: TGTGCCAGCAGCTTAGAACTGACAGGGGAGAACACTGAAGCTTTCTTT. Protein sequence: CASSLELTGENTEAFF. The full variable domain, completed using reference TRBV11-2 and TRBJ1-1, is EAGVAQSPRYKIIEKRQSVAFWCNPISGHATLYWYQQILGQGPKLLIQFQNNGVVDDSQLPKDRFSAERLKGVDSTLKIQPAKLEDSAVYLCASSLELTGENTEAFFGQGTRLTVV.